The sequence of this T cell receptor beta chain was determined in a study of shared clonotypes between healthy human individuals. Study-wide background: The cohort comprised a couple of women and a few men. Their ages spanned 18 to 49 years. General study points: Donor clonotype sharing was expected to depend on sequencing depth. Several donors had about 5% of their naive CD4 clonotypes in common.

This clone was found a few times. Its target is not known. Sequenced by immunoSEQ multiplex PCR; TCRdb stores in-frame clones only, minus some. The data contain about a million clones, about 75% of them singletons. Sequenced: memory CD4+ T cells sorted from blood. The sample's subset: CD45RA-negative fraction. The source of this sequence is a man aged 18 to 29 in good health.

The CDR3 nucleotides read TGTGCCAGCAGCTTGAGTCAGAGTGTCTACGAGCAGTACTTC. It specifies CASSLSQSVYEQYF. The chain has TRBV5-5 and TRBJ2-7; D is unresolved. V was cut by 1 base and J by 3 bases, with 11 bases left in between. This CDR3 has 14 residues. Germline V gene data show CDR1 as SGHKS and CDR2 as YYEKEE (reference sequence). Looking up the rest from reference TRBV5-5 and TRBJ2-7 gives the full variable domain: DAGVTQSPTHLIKTRGQQVTLRCSPISGHKSVSWYQQVLGQGPQFIFQYYEKEERGRGNFPDRFSARQFPNYSSELNVNALLLGDSALYLCASSLSQSVYEQYFGPGTRLTVT.